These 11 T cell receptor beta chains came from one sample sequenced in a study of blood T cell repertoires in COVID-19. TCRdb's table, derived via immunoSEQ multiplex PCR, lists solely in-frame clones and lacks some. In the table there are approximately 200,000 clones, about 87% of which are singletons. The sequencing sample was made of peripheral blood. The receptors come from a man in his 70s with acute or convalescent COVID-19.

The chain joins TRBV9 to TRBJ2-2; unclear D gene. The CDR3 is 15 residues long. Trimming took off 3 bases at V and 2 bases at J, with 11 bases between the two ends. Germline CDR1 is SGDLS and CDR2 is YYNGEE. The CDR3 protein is CASSDAEYNTGELFF. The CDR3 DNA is TGTGCCAGCAGCGACGCGGAGTACAACACCGGGGAGCTGTTTTTT.

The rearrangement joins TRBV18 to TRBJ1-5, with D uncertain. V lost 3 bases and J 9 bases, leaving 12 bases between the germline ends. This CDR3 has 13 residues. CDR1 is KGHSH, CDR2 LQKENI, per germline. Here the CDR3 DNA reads TGTGCCAGCTCACCGGACGGGATCGGGCCCCAGCATTTT. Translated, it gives CASSPDGIGPQHF.

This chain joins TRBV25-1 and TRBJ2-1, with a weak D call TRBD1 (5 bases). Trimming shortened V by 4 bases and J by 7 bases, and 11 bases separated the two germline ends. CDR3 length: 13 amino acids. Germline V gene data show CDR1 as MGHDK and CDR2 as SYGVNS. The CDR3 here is CASSVGVENEQFF. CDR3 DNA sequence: TGTGCCAGCAGTGTAGGGGTCGAAAATGAGCAGTTCTTC.

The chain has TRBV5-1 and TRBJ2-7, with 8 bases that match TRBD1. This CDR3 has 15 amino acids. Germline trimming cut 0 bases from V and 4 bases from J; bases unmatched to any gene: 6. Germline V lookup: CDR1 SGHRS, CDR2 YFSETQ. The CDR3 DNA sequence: TGCGCCAGCAGCTTGGGTCCCAGGGGGCGATACGAGCAGTACTTC. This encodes CASSLGPRGRYEQYF.

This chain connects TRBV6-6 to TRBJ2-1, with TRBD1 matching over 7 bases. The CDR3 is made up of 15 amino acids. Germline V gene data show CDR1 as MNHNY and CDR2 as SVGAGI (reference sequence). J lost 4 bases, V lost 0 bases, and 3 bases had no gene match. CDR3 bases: TGTGCCAGCAGTTACTCGGGACAGACGTACAATGAGCAGTTCTTC. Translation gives CASSYSGQTYNEQFF.

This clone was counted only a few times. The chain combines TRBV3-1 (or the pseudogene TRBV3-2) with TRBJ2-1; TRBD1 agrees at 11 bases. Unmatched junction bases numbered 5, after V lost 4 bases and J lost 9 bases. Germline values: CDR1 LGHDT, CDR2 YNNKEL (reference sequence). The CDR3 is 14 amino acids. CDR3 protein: CASSPSGQGGEQFF. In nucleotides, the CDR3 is TGTGCCAGCAGCCCCTCGGGACAGGGGGGTGAGCAGTTCTTC.

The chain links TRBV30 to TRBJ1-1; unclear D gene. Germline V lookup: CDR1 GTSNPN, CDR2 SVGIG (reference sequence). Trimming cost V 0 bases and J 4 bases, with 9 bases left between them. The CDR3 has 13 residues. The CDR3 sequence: CAWSVSEVTEAFF. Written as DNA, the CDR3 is TGTGCCTGGAGTGTTTCAGAAGTCACTGAAGCTTTCTTT.

As DNA, the CDR3 is TGTGCCAGCAGCCTGCCGGGGACGAACACCGGGGAGCTGTTTTTT. Encoded protein: CASSLPGTNTGELFF. The genes are TRBV14 and TRBJ2-2; a possible D gene is TRBD2 (5 bases). CDR3 length: 15 amino acids. The germline V gene has CDR1 SGHDN and CDR2 FVKESK. The ends were cut back, 4 bases at V and 0 bases at J, with 9 bases in the middle.

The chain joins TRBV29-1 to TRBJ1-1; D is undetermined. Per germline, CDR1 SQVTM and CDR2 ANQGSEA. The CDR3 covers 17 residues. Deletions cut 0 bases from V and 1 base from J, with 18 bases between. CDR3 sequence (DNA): TGCAGCGTTGAAGAGTGGCAGGAATCTTTGTGGAACACTGAAGCTTTCTTT. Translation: CSVEEWQESLWNTEAFF.

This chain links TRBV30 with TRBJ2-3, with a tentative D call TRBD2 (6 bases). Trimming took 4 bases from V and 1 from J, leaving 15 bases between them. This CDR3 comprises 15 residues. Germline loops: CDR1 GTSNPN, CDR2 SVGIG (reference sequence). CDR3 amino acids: CAWTLGSRGTDTQYF. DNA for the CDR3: TGTGCCTGGACTCTCGGGAGTCGGGGCACAGATACGCAGTATTTT.

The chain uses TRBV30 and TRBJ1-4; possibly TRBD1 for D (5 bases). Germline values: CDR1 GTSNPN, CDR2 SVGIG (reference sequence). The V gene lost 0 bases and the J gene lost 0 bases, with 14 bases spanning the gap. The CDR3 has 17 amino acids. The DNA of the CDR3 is TGTGCCTGGAGTGTAGGGCAGGGTAGAGCAACTAATGAAAAACTGTTTTTT. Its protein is CAWSVGQGRATNEKLFF.